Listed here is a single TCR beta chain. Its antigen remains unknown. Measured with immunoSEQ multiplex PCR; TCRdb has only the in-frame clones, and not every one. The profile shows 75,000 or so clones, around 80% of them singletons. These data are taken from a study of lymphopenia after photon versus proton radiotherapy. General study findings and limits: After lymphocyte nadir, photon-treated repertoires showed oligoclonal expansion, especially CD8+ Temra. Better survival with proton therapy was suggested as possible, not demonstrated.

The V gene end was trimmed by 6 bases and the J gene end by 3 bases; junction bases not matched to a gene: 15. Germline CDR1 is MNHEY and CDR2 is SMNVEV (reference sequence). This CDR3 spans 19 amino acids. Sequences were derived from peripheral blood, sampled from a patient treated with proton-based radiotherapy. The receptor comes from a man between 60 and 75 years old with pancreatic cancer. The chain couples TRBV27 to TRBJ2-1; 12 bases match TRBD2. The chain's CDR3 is CASSNSASGRDGRYNEQFF. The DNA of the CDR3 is TGTGCCAGCAGCAACTCGGCTAGCGGGAGGGATGGTCGCTACAATGAGCAGTTCTTC.